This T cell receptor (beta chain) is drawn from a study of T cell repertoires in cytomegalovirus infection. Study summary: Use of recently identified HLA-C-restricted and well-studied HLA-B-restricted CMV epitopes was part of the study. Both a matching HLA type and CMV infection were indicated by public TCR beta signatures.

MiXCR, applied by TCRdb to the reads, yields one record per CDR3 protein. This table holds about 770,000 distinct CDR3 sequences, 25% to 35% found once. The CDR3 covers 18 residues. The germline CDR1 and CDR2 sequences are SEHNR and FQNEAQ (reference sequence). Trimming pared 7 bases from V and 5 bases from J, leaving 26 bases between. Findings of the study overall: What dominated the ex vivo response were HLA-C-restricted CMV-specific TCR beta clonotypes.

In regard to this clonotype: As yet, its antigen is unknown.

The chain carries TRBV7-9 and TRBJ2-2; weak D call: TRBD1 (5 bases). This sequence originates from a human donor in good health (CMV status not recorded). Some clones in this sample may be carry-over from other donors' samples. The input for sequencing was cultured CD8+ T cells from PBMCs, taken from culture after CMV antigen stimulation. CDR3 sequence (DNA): TGTGCCAGCATTCGCACCGAATCAGGACACCCTTCAACCGGGGAGCTGTTTTTT. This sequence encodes CASIRTESGHPSTGELFF. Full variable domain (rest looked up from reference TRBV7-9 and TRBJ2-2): DTGVSQNPRHKITKRGQNVTFRCDPISEHNRLYWYRQTLGQGPEFLTYFQNEAQLEKSRLLSDRFSAERPKGSFSTLEIQRTEQGDSAMYLCASIRTESGHPSTGELFFGEGSRLTVL.